This section outlines one TCR beta chain sequence together with its context. Antigen: not known. Amplification used 60 Vbeta primers and 13 Jbeta primers. TCRdb's table, derived via immunoSEQ multiplex PCR, lists solely in-frame clones and lacks some. The sample has 45,000 to 65,000 clones, about 82% seen once; the top ten hold approximately 1.4%. These data originate in a study of cytomegalovirus exposure and HLA in healthy donors. Study-wide results and limits: Previously analyzed data showed that most TCR beta V segments were productive at a frequency of about 87% or about 30%. A missense DCLRE1C variant was associated with V- and J-gene trimming of TCR beta chains in a later analysis, and an independent cohort replicated the association.

With 3 bases clipped from V and 5 bases from J, the junction kept 7 bases outside the gene matches. Germline lookup yields CDR1 GTSNPN and CDR2 SVGIG (reference sequence). This CDR3 is 14 amino acids long. The receptor was derived from a man aged 25-45 years in good health and CMV-seronegative. Sequenced material: PBMCs. This chain joins TRBV30 and TRBJ1-2, with 9 bases lining up with TRBD1. Here the CDR3 DNA reads TGTGCCTGGAGGAGGGGGACAGGGCGGTATGGCTACACCTTC. It specifies CAWRRGTGRYGYTF.